This T cell receptor (beta chain) is drawn from a study of T cell responses to AZD1222 COVID-19 vaccine. In germline, CDR1 is MNHEY, CDR2 SMNVEV (reference sequence). The V and J ends lost 0 bases and 10 bases respectively, with 7 bases between them. This CDR3 is built from 13 residues. Assay: immunoSEQ multiplex PCR; the TCRdb copy retains only in-frame clones and omits some. The repertoire consists of 160,000 or so clones, with about 91% occurring once and the leading ten covering around 4%. The rearrangement joins TRBV27 to TRBJ1-6; D is ambiguous. This receptor was taken from an adult in good health. The sequenced sample was peripheral blood, obtained on day 0 of MenACWY control vaccination. The CDR3, as DNA: TGTGCCAGCAGTTTATCGGAGCTCTCACCCCTCCACTTT. Encoded protein: CASSLSELSPLHF.